This T cell receptor (beta chain) was recorded in a study of blood T cell repertoires in COVID-19. Study details: T cells, B-cell-depleted T cells, or PBMCs provided the cDNA or gDNA that served as material.

As originally analysed: Estimates of nucleated cell counts were drawn from the amplification of reference gene primers. Some clones are missing from TCRdb's copy, which holds only in-frame ones; the method was immunoSEQ multiplex PCR. That table furnishes V, J and clone size, whereas the DNA furnished D and trimming. The top ten hold 6.5% to 9.5% of the sample, which has a few hundred thousand clones, 87% seen once. The sequence was obtained from a woman between 45 and 65 years old who had recovered from COVID-19. Material: peripheral blood.

The CDR3 DNA reads TGCGCCAGCAGCTCAGTTAGCGGGGGGGCATCCTACGAGCAGTACTTC. It yields the protein CASSSVSGGASYEQYF. This chain connects TRBV5-1 to TRBJ2-7; the match to TRBD2 covers 11 bases. The V gene's germline CDR1 is SGHRS and CDR2 YFSETQ. After removal of 3 bases from V and 1 base from J, the junction contained 6 bases not matched to a gene. The CDR3 totals 16 residues.